The 21 T cell receptor beta chains below come from one sample, sequenced in a study of response to subunit inactivated influenza vaccine. TCRdb used MiXCR to reprocess the RT-PCR reads, holding one entry per CDR3 protein. The sample lists about 520,000 distinct CDR3 sequences; around 25% were seen once. The sequences come from CD4+ T cells sorted from PBMCs, collected roughly 5 days after vaccination. These receptors came from a man aged 45 to 65 who received an inactivated influenza vaccine.

A remark on this clonotype: This sequence may be a read error, since a much larger clone differs from it by one base. This chain links TRBV29-1 with TRBJ2-2, with D possibly being TRBD2 (5 bases). Germline V gene lookup returns CDR1 SQVTM and CDR2 ANQGSEA. This CDR3 region has 13 residues. The CDR3 DNA is TGCAGCGTCGAGCGACCGAACACCGGGGAGCTGATTTTT. This translates into CSVERPNTGELIF.

This clonotype showed up just a few times. The rearrangement links TRBV9 to TRBJ2-7; the match to TRBD1 covers 9 bases. Germline trimming cut 3 bases from V and 0 bases from J; bases unmatched to any gene: 7. CDR1 SGDLS and CDR2 YYNGEE come from the germline V gene. The CDR3 totals 16 residues. The CDR3 DNA is TGTGCCAGCAGCGGGTTACCGGGACAGGGCTCCTACGAGCAGTACTTC. Amino acid sequence: CASSGLPGQGSYEQYF.

This clonotype was seen a few times. The V gene is TRBV20-1, the J gene TRBJ2-2; D may match TRBD1 or TRBD2 (5 bases each). This CDR3 has 13 amino acids. The V gene lost 4 bases and the J gene lost 9 bases, with 15 bases spanning the gap. The germline V gene encodes CDR1 DFQATT and CDR2 SNEGSKA (reference sequence). The CDR3 nucleotides read TGCAGTGCTATGAGTTTGGGGGACCGGGAGCTGTTTTTT. It translates to CSAMSLGDRELFF.

V gene TRBV4-2 combines with J gene TRBJ1-4, with 8 nucleotides matching TRBD1. This CDR3 has 15 amino acids. Looked up from germline, CDR1 is LGHNA and CDR2 is YNFKEQ. Trimming at V came to 2 bases and at J to 5 bases, leaving 4 bases not matched to a gene. CDR3 coding DNA: TGTGCCAGCAGCCAACAACAGGGGGGGAATGAAAAACTGTTTTTT. This gives the protein CASSQQQGGNEKLFF.

V gene TRBV20-1 combines with J gene TRBJ2-7; D call uncertain. The germline CDR1 and CDR2 sequences are DFQATT and SNEGSKA (reference sequence). Trimming stripped 0 bases from V and 0 bases from J, with 12 bases between. The CDR3 runs 15 residues. CDR3 region: CSAREIRSSSYEQYF. CDR3 DNA: TGCAGTGCTAGAGAAATTCGATCGAGCTCCTACGAGCAGTACTTC.

This chain links TRBV5-1 with TRBJ2-1, with TRBD2 identical over 12 bases. Per germline, CDR1 SGHRS and CDR2 YFSETQ. J was trimmed by 2 bases and V by 0 bases; bases with no gene match: 3. This CDR3 region has 17 residues. The CDR3 here is CASSLGTSGIPYNEQFF. Written as DNA, the CDR3 is TGCGCCAGCAGCTTGGGGACTAGCGGGATCCCCTACAATGAGCAGTTCTTC.

The chain joins TRBV7-2 to TRBJ2-1; D perhaps matches TRBD2 (6 bases). The V end lost 1 base, the J end lost 7 bases, and 17 bases lay between the germline ends. The CDR3 length is 16 residues. Germline V gene data show CDR1 as SGHTA and CDR2 as FQGNSA. CDR3 protein: CASSLDARGPRNEQFF. The CDR3, as DNA: TGTGCCAGCAGCTTAGACGCGCGGGGACCTAGGAATGAGCAGTTCTTC. The whole variable domain, remainder taken from reference TRBV7-2 and TRBJ2-1, is GAGVSQSPSNKVTEKGKDVELRCDPISGHTALYWYRQSLGQGLEFLIYFQGNSAPDKSGLPSDRFSAERTGGSVSTLTIQRTQQEDSAVYLCASSLDARGPRNEQFFGPGTRLTVL.

This chain links TRBV18 with TRBJ2-3; D is unclear. Trimming took off 0 bases at V and 2 bases at J, with 6 bases between the two ends. The CDR3 is 14 residues long. Germline loops: CDR1 KGHSH, CDR2 LQKENI. This chain's CDR3 is CASSPPGTTDTQYF. CDR3 DNA sequence: TGTGCCAGCTCACCACCGGGCACCACAGATACGCAGTATTTT.

V is TRBV2 and J is TRBJ2-3; maybe TRBD2 (6 bases). The CDR3 spans 15 residues. The germline V gene encodes CDR1 SNHLY and CDR2 FYNNEI. Trimming pared 3 bases from V and 1 base from J, leaving 11 bases between. The CDR3 region has the DNA TGTGCCAGCAGTGACGGAGGGACTGGCACAGATACGCAGTATTTT. Amino acids: CASSDGGTGTDTQYF.

The chain couples TRBV20-1 to TRBJ2-3, with TRBD2 matching over 9 bases. The CDR3 runs 15 residues. V dropped 5 bases and J dropped 5; count of bases not matched to a gene: 11. Germline assignment: CDR1 DFQATT and CDR2 SNEGSKA (reference sequence). CDR3 protein: CSAPVGGRAGDTQYF. The CDR3, as DNA: TGCAGTGCTCCCGTGGGCGGGAGGGCCGGAGATACGCAGTATTTT.

On this clonotype itself: It may be a read error: a sequence one base away is much more abundant. V is TRBV20-1 and J is TRBJ2-1; D assignment may be TRBD1 or TRBD2 (5 bases each). CDR1 and CDR2 (germline): DFQATT, SNEGSKA (reference sequence). The CDR3 covers 16 residues. CDR3 in amino acids: CSARRGFRDLRDEQSF. DNA of the CDR3: TGCAGTGCTAGGAGAGGATTCCGGGACCTAAGGGATGAGCAGTCCTTC.

V and J are TRBV27 and TRBJ2-7; 12 bases align to TRBD2. Germline-derived CDR1 and CDR2 are MNHEY and SMNVEV (reference sequence). V trimming: 2 bases; J trimming: 3 bases; junction bases outside the gene matches: 11. This CDR3 spans 18 amino acids. For the CDR3, the DNA is TGTGCCAGCAGTTTAACCCTAACTACTAGCGGGAGGCTCTACGAGCAGTACTTC. This encodes CASSLTLTTSGRLYEQYF.

The gene calls are TRBV24-1 and TRBJ2-5; TRBD1 might be the D (5 bases). The CDR3 length is 13 residues. V lost 5 bases and J lost 4, with 10 bases in between. Germline V gives CDR1 KGHDR, CDR2 SFDVKD. CDR3 nucleotide sequence: TGTGCCACCAGTGGCTTCCAGGGAGAGACCCAGTACTTC. Translation: CATSGFQGETQYF.

The chain joins TRBV6-1 to TRBJ2-1, with 8 bases aligning to TRBD1. Germline values: CDR1 MNHNS, CDR2 SASEGT. V lost 8 bases and J lost 7; bases outside the gene matches: 13. The CDR3 is 15 amino acids. The CDR3 DNA sequence: TGTGCCAGCGCCTTCGGGACAGGAGGGAAAAATGAGCAGTTCTTC. It specifies CASAFGTGGKNEQFF.

This chain uses TRBV7-9 with TRBJ2-1; 8 bases are a match to TRBD2. The trim removed 8 bases at V and 2 bases at J, leaving 2 bases unmatched. The CDR3 contains 13 residues. CDR1 is SEHNR, CDR2 FQNEAQ, per germline (reference sequence). The DNA of the CDR3 is TGTGCCAGCGTAGCGGGACCCTACAATGAGCAGTTCTTC. This translates into CASVAGPYNEQFF.

The chain has TRBV24-1 and TRBJ2-7, with 11 bases fitting TRBD1. The CDR3 has 14 residues. V shed 4 bases, J shed 3 bases, and the junction held 1 base outside the gene matches. CDR1 is KGHDR and CDR2 is SFDVKD in the germline V gene. Here the CDR3 reads CATSDGTGGYEQYF. CDR3 nucleotides: TGTGCCACCAGTGACGGGACAGGGGGCTACGAGCAGTACTTC.

This clonotype was counted only a few times. The CDR3 nucleotides read TGCAGTGCTCCCGGGACGCTCGGCACAGATACGCAGTATTTT. Translated, it gives CSAPGTLGTDTQYF. This chain connects TRBV20-1 to TRBJ2-3; D tentatively reads TRBD1 or TRBD2 (5 bases each). The CDR3 runs 14 residues. Germline lookup yields CDR1 DFQATT and CDR2 SNEGSKA (reference sequence). Trimming left V 5 bases short and J 1 base short, with 13 bases between.

This clonotype was recorded once. The chain employs TRBV7-9 and TRBJ2-7, with TRBD1 as a possible D gene (5 bases). The length of the CDR3 is 14 residues. From germline, CDR1 is SEHNR and CDR2 FQNEAQ (reference sequence). V was shortened by 5 bases and J by 3 bases, with 14 bases between the two germline ends. The CDR3 loop is CASSPDMTDYEQYF. In nucleotides, the CDR3 is TGTGCCAGCAGCCCCGACATGACAGACTACGAGCAGTACTTC.

This clonotype was found many times. The chain uses TRBV12-3 or TRBV12-4 and TRBJ1-4; D not resolved. Trimming cost V 4 bases and J 5 bases, with 2 bases left between them. CDR3 length: 11 residues. DNA of the CDR3: TGTGCCAGCAGTTCCAATGAAAAACTGTTTTTT. Amino acid sequence: CASSSNEKLFF.

This clonotype was detected many times. The gene calls are TRBV4-1 and TRBJ2-2; 10 bases map to TRBD1. V shed 2 bases and J 3 bases; nucleotides not matched to a gene: 9. There are 18 residues in the CDR3. Germline lookup yields CDR1 MGHRA and CDR2 YSYEKL. The DNA for the CDR3 is TGCGCCAGCAGCCAACCTTCCGGGACAGGGGTTGACACCGGGGAGCTGTTTTTT. The encoded protein is CASSQPSGTGVDTGELFF.

The V call is TRBV4-2, the J call TRBJ2-5; the D is unclear. V dropped 1 base and J dropped 5 bases, with 8 bases sitting between them. CDR3 length: 13 residues. Germline V gives CDR1 LGHNA, CDR2 YNFKEQ. The CDR3 sequence is CASSQVGVETQYF. The CDR3 DNA reads TGTGCCAGCAGCCAAGTCGGTGTGGAGACCCAGTACTTC.